The clone carrying this T cell receptor (beta chain) was seen more than once but under ten times. The data were taken from a study of blood T cell repertoires in COVID-19. Study-wide context: Samples representing acute and convalescent COVID-19 were sourced from the United States, Italy and Spain.

The study drew participants aged about 18 to 89 years from 24 US areas. Symptom resolution, clearance, or two negative PCRs marked the recovered donors of Cohort 3. As handled by the study authors: Amplification from reference gene primers served as the basis for estimated nucleated cell counts. Generated by immunoSEQ multiplex PCR, the TCRdb table keeps only in-frame clones and is missing some. V, J and clone size were drawn from that table, and D and trimming were deduced from the DNA. The sample lists 200,000 to 250,000 clones; 82% were seen once. Sequencing was carried out using PBMCs or T cells enriched from blood (not recorded which). This clonotype was sampled from an older woman who had recovered from COVID-19.

The CDR3 reads CASSVTSGNNEQFF. The CDR3 nucleotides read TGCGCCAGCAGTGTGACTAGCGGGAACAATGAGCAGTTCTTC. This chain joins TRBV5-1 and TRBJ2-1; 11 bases fit TRBD2. The CDR3 loop spans 14 amino acids. Germline loops: CDR1 SGHRS, CDR2 YFSETQ. V was pared by 5 bases and J by 5 bases, with 3 bases of the junction left unmatched.